In this sample, the clone carrying this TCR beta chain turned up a few times. Its antigen is undetermined. Reverse transcribing all isolated RNA meant expressed TCRB transcripts were sequenced. Method: immunoSEQ multiplex PCR; TCRdb's copy keeps in-frame clones and lacks some. The sample lists more than 300,000 clones, over 8.5% seen once, with approximately 0.55% in the top ten. Cell sorting via CD45RO/CCR7/CD25/CD127/CD95/CD27 was performed to obtain CD4+ naive, central memory, regulatory and stem cell-like memory cells. The record originates from a study of beta chain features in type 1 diabetes. The study, taken as a whole, reports: Resolution of whether HLA type affects TCRB rearrangement was not achieved here. Across all four CD4+ subsets, people with type 1 diabetes showed modestly shorter TCRB CDR3s. VDJ junctions sequenced from type 1 diabetes patients showed fewer insertions and more deletions.

The clonotype originates from a man aged 25 to 40 with type 1 diabetes. The sample consisted of central memory CD4+ T cells from blood.

This CDR3 is CASRLDGSGETQYF. The DNA for the CDR3 is TGTGCCAGCAGACTCGACGGGAGCGGAGAGACCCAGTACTTC. V gene TRBV27 combines with J gene TRBJ2-5; possible D gene TRBD2, 6 bases. This CDR3 contains 14 residues. V lost 6 bases and J lost 4, with 15 bases in between. Germline V gene sequence: CDR1 MNHEY, CDR2 SMNVEV (reference sequence).